The 21 T cell receptor beta chains reported below all come from one sample, sequenced in a study of spatial heterogeneity in lung cancer. One entry per CDR3 protein results from TCRdb running MiXCR on the 5' RACE reads. This sample has roughly 100,000 distinct CDR3 sequences, with roughly 8.7% found just once. The sample's time point: sample taken at primary tumor resection. Whole RNA obtained from tumor, nontumor lung or frozen PBMC underwent sequencing without sorting. Sample: PBMCs, taken at surgery. The receptors were gathered from a male donor with early-stage non-small cell lung cancer.

The table lists this clonotype with many counts. The V gene is TRBV29-1, the J gene TRBJ2-3, with 7 positions matching TRBD1. CDR3 length: 14 amino acids. J lost 3 bases, V lost 6 bases, and 9 bases had no gene match. From germline, CDR1 is SQVTM and CDR2 ANQGSEA. CDR3 nucleotide sequence: TGCAGCGTCCCCCCGGGACAGACAACAGATACGCAGTATTTT. This sequence encodes CSVPPGQTTDTQYF.

The chain links TRBV18 to TRBJ2-2; no clear D gene. CDR1 is KGHSH, CDR2 LQKENI, per germline. The V gene lost 2 bases and the J gene lost 1 base, with 8 bases spanning the gap. This CDR3 has 15 residues. The CDR3 DNA reads TGTGCCAGCTCACCAACAGACGGGAACACCGGGGAGCTGTTTTTT. Its protein is CASSPTDGNTGELFF.

This chain links TRBV9 with TRBJ1-5; D gene ambiguous. Germline V lookup: CDR1 SGDLS, CDR2 YYNGEE. There are 15 residues in the CDR3. V was cut by 0 bases and J by 5 bases, with 12 bases left in between. CDR3 sequence reads: CASSVAGDGDQPQHF. The CDR3 DNA reads TGTGCCAGCAGCGTAGCTGGGGATGGGGATCAGCCCCAGCATTTT.

Ten or more counts support this clonotype. The chain combines TRBV3-1 with TRBJ2-7; D is possibly TRBD1 (5 bases). The CDR3 spans 15 residues. The germline gives CDR1 LGHDT, CDR2 YNNKEL (reference sequence). V was cut by 1 base and J by 3 bases, with 13 bases left in between. The CDR3 nucleotides read TGTGCCAGCAGCCAAGGACCTCGGACAATCTACGAGCAGTACTTC. Residues: CASSQGPRTIYEQYF.

V gene TRBV12-3 or TRBV12-4 combines with J gene TRBJ2-7; 12 nucleotides agree with TRBD2. With 3 bases clipped from V and 6 bases from J, the junction kept 6 bases outside the gene matches. This CDR3 comprises 15 residues. CDR3 coding DNA: TGTGCCAGCAGTTTCCCTAGCGGGGGGGTCTTCGAGCAGTACTTC. Translation gives CASSFPSGGVFEQYF.

This chain links TRBV5-1 with TRBJ2-5; 9 nucleotides line up with TRBD1. From germline, CDR1 is SGHRS and CDR2 YFSETQ. Losses at the gene ends were 4 bases for V and 5 bases for J; bases not matched to a gene: 6. CDR3 length: 14 residues. This CDR3 reads CASSHGTGQETQYF. The DNA for the CDR3 is TGCGCCAGCAGCCACGGGACAGGGCAGGAGACCCAGTACTTC.

J is TRBJ2-3 and V is TRBV28; 11 bases are shared with TRBD2. The CDR3 contains 17 residues. After removal of 6 bases from V and 4 bases from J, the junction contained 12 bases not matched to a gene. In germline, CDR1 is MDHEN, CDR2 SYDVKM. The CDR3 nucleotides are TGTGCCAGCAGCTTCGTAGCGGGAGGGCCGGTGTCAGATACGCAGTATTTT. The encoded protein is CASSFVAGGPVSDTQYF.

This clonotype came up a few times. V and J are TRBV6-2 or TRBV6-3 and TRBJ2-3; 8 nucleotides match TRBD2. In germline, CDR1 is MNHEY, CDR2 SVGEGT. The CDR3 extends over 15 amino acids. The V segment lost 6 bases and the J segment 2 bases; nucleotides outside the gene matches: 7. DNA of the CDR3: TGTGCCAGCAGAGAGAGCGGGGGACCCACAGATACGCAGTATTTT. This translates into CASRESGGPTDTQYF.

This clonotype was counted only a few times. This chain links TRBV24-1 with TRBJ2-3; no reliable D call. Germline CDR1 reads KGHDR; CDR2 reads SFDVKD. V was clipped by 5 bases and J by 1 base, with 3 bases between them. CDR3 length: 12 residues. The CDR3 DNA reads as TGTGCCACCAGTGGAGGCACAGATACGCAGTATTTT. Protein product: CATSGGTDTQYF.

This clonotype turned up a few times. This sequence joins TRBV7-6 and TRBJ1-1; D is perhaps TRBD1 (6 bases). The germline V and J ends were trimmed by 4 bases and 0 bases, with 12 bases remaining between them. CDR3 length equals 15 residues. Germline V lookup: CDR1 SGHVS, CDR2 FNYEAQ. The CDR3 DNA sequence: TGTGCCAGCAGCTCGGCGCGGACAGTGAACACTGAAGCTTTCTTT. Protein: CASSSARTVNTEAFF.

This clonotype has a handful of counts. The chain couples TRBV20-1 to TRBJ1-1, with 8 bases matching TRBD1. Looked up from germline, CDR1 is DFQATT and CDR2 is SNEGSKA (reference sequence). The CDR3 is 13 residues long. CDR3 sequence: CSGNDRGNTEAFF. As DNA, the CDR3 is TGCAGCGGCAACGACAGGGGGAACACTGAAGCTTTCTTT.

This clonotype was counted many times. This sequence joins TRBV28 and TRBJ1-5; a weak D match, TRBD1 (6 bases). CDR3 length: 16 amino acids. The germline V gene encodes CDR1 MDHEN and CDR2 SYDVKM. Trimming cost V 5 bases and J 0 bases, with 14 bases left between them. In nucleotides, the CDR3 is TGTGCCAGCAGTCCAGGACAGATTTATAGCAATCAGCCCCAGCATTTT. The encoded protein is CASSPGQIYSNQPQHF.

The CDR3 DNA follows: TGCGCCAGCAGACCCAGGGCGGGAGACAATGAGCAGTTCTTC. The encoded protein is CASRPRAGDNEQFF. The chain joins TRBV10-1 to TRBJ2-1; 7 bases fit TRBD2. Germline trimming cut 6 bases from V and 5 bases from J; bases unmatched to any gene: 7. The CDR3 is made up of 14 amino acids. Germline CDR1 and CDR2: WNHNN and SYGVQD (reference sequence).

The chain combines TRBV12-5 with TRBJ2-5, with D uncertain. Germline-derived CDR1 and CDR2 are LGHNT and FRNRAP. The CDR3 is 11 residues long. V lost 3 bases and J lost 4, with 3 bases in between. CDR3 region: CASGLGETQYF. The CDR3 DNA reads as TGTGCTAGTGGTTTAGGAGAGACCCAGTACTTC.

This clonotype has only a few counts. The V call is TRBV7-9, the J call TRBJ1-5; TRBD1 is a possible D gene (6 bases). Trimming shortened V by 3 bases and J by 5 bases, and 8 bases separated the two germline ends. CDR1 and CDR2 from the germline V gene are SEHNR and FQNEAQ (reference sequence). CDR3 length equals 13 residues. The CDR3 spells CASSFEGDQPQHF. The CDR3 nucleotides read TGTGCCAGCAGCTTCGAGGGGGATCAGCCCCAGCATTTT.

This clonotype was seen many times. The chain links TRBV7-2 to TRBJ2-1; D remains ambiguous. The CDR3 is 13 amino acids. V shed 4 bases and J shed 4 bases, with 8 bases lying between them. Germline V gives CDR1 SGHTA, CDR2 FQGNSA. CDR3 region: CASSWARYNEQFF. The CDR3 DNA is TGTGCCAGCAGCTGGGCTAGGTACAATGAGCAGTTCTTC.

The chain uses TRBV20-1 and TRBJ1-1, with D maybe TRBD1 (5 bases). Trimming shortened V by 0 bases and J by 1 base, and 12 bases separated the two germline ends. Germline loops: CDR1 DFQATT, CDR2 SNEGSKA (reference sequence). There are 15 residues in the CDR3. DNA for the CDR3: TGCAGTGCTAGAGACTCGGGACGGAAGAACACTGAAGCTTTCTTT. This sequence encodes CSARDSGRKNTEAFF.

This clonotype was seen more than once but under ten times. A single base separates this from a much larger clone, so it may be a read error. This chain uses TRBV3-1 with TRBJ1-5, with 7 bases matching TRBD1. The CDR3 covers 14 residues. CDR1 is LGHDT and CDR2 is YNNKEL in the germline V gene (reference sequence). The J segment lost 6 bases and the V segment lost 4 bases, leaving 6 bases of the junction unmatched. The CDR3 DNA follows: TGTGCCAGCAGCCGCGACAGGGAAGTTCAGCCCCAGCATTTT. The encoded protein is CASSRDREVQPQHF.

This clonotype appeared many times. The chain employs TRBV29-1 and TRBJ2-7; TRBD2 matches at 7 bases. The CDR3 is made up of 13 amino acids. V gave up 2 bases and J gave up 5 bases; unmatched junction bases: 6. CDR1 SQVTM and CDR2 ANQGSEA come from the germline V gene. CDR3 loop: CSVEPREGDEQYF. The CDR3 nucleotides are TGCAGCGTTGAACCCAGGGAGGGCGACGAGCAGTACTTC.

This clonotype was counted between two and nine times. The rearrangement joins TRBV5-1 to TRBJ2-3; D is perhaps TRBD1 or TRBD2 (5 bases each). The CDR3 is 14 residues long. V dropped 1 base and J dropped 5 bases, with 11 bases sitting between them. Germline CDR1 and CDR2: SGHRS and YFSETQ. CDR3 coding DNA: TGCGCCAGCAGCTTGTGGACTGGACAAGATACGCAGTATTTT. Translated, it gives CASSLWTGQDTQYF. Full variable domain (missing parts from reference TRBV5-1 and TRBJ2-3): KAGVTQTPRYLIKTRGQQVTLSCSPISGHRSVSWYQQTPGQGLQFLFEYFSETQRNKGNFPGRFSGRQFSNSRSEMNVSTLELGDSALYLCASSLWTGQDTQYFGPGTRLTVL.

This clonotype turned up a few times. V usage is TRBV28 and J usage is TRBJ2-7; maybe TRBD2 (5 bases). CDR3 length: 15 residues. V dropped 5 bases and J dropped 4 bases, with 18 bases sitting between them. Germline V gives CDR1 MDHEN, CDR2 SYDVKM. The CDR3 DNA reads TGTGCCAGCAGTCTGCTTCGACGGACGGGGTACGAGCAGTACTTC. The encoded protein is CASSLLRRTGYEQYF.